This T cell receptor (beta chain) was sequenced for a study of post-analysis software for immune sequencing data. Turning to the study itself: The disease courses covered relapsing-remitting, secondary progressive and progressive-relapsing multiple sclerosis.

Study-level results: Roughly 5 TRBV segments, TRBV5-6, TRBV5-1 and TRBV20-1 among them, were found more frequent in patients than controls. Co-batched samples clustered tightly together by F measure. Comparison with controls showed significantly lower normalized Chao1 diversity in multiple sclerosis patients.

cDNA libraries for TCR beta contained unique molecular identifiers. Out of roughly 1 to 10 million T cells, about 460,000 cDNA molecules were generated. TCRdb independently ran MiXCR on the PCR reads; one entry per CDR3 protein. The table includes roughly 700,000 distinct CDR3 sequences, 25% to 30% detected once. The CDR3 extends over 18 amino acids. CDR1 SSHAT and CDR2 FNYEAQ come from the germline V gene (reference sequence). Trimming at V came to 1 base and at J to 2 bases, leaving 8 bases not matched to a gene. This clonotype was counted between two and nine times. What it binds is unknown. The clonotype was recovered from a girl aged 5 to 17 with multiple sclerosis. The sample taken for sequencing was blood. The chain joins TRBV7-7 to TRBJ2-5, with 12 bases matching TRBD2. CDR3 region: CASSLGTSGMRYQETQYF. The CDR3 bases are TGTGCCAGCAGCTTAGGGACTAGCGGGATGAGATATCAAGAGACCCAGTACTTC.